This T cell receptor beta chain was documented in a study of breast tumors, draining lymph nodes, adjacent tissues. For this clonotype: The target antigen is unknown. At one end, the junction sequence differs from germline, possibly due to a read error.

Samples came from axillary lymph nodes draining the breast cancer. CDR1 and CDR2 from the germline V gene are SGHTA and FQGTGA. This CDR3 comprises 16 residues. Study observations and caveats: Data fit most tumor T cells coming from lymph node, expanding in tumor. Tumor T cell lymph node origin was a supported hypothesis, not proven. Tumor TCR diversity was below lymph nodes but above nontumor tissue.

TCRdb recomputed calls from the multiplex PCR reads with MiXCR, one row per CDR3 protein. The profile shows approximately 300,000 distinct CDR3 sequences, around 30% of them singletons. The source is a female donor with breast cancer. Some clones in this sample may be carry-over from other donors' samples. The chain joins TRBV7-3 to TRBJ2-7; TRBD2 matches 10 bases. Sequenced: axillary lymph node tissue. CDR3 sequence (DNA): TGCGCCAGCAGCCCTTCTAGTAGCGGGAGGTCCTACGAGCAGTACTTC. This translates into CASSPSSSGRSYEQYF.